The text below deals with one T cell receptor beta chain. The data belong to a study of blood T cell repertoires in COVID-19. Study details: T cells, B-cell-depleted T cells, or PBMCs provided the cDNA or gDNA that served as material.

The ends were cut back, 2 bases at V and 1 base at J, with 8 bases in the middle. This CDR3 is 14 amino acids long. Germline CDR1 LGHNA, CDR2 YNFKEQ. In the original processing: Researchers report that nucleated cell counts were estimated from reference gene primer amplification. Produced via immunoSEQ multiplex PCR; TCRdb's table is partial and in-frame only. The DNA was the basis for D and trimming; V, J and clone size are from that table. The repertoire holds around 220,000 clones, with 70% to 85% as singletons. Sequences were obtained from peripheral blood. The chain combines TRBV4-2 with TRBJ1-2; D is unclear. This sequence originates from a woman older than 75 with active or convalescent COVID-19. CDR3 DNA: TGTGCCAGCAGCCAATTCCGGGATAACTATGGCTACACCTTC. It is translated as CASSQFRDNYGYTF.